The 10 T cell receptor beta chains in this list originate from one sample, sequenced in a study of blood T cell repertoires in COVID-19. The repertoire was sequenced with immunoSEQ multiplex PCR; TCRdb's copy has only in-frame clones and lacks some. The sample lists over 120,000 clones; about 87% were seen once. Source material: peripheral blood. These receptors originate from a human donor in a cohort sampled during active COVID-19.

The chain links TRBV6-5 to TRBJ2-1; 11 nucleotides match TRBD1. Trimming at V came to 6 bases and at J to 2 bases, leaving 3 bases not matched to a gene. CDR1 MNHEY and CDR2 SVGAGI come from the germline V gene. The CDR3 runs to 15 residues. The CDR3 DNA follows: TGTGCCAGCAGCCGGACAGGGGGCGCCTACAATGAGCAGTTCTTC. Its protein product is CASSRTGGAYNEQFF.

The chain is built from TRBV7-2 and TRBJ1-5, with D tentatively TRBD1 (6 bases). CDR3 length: 13 amino acids. Germline assignment: CDR1 SGHTA and CDR2 FQGNSA. V dropped 5 bases and J dropped 6 bases, with 11 bases sitting between them. Here the CDR3 reads CASSKQGSQPQHF. CDR3 bases: TGTGCCAGCAGCAAACAGGGAAGTCAGCCCCAGCATTTT.

This clone was counted once. The chain uses TRBV19 and TRBJ1-4; 10 bases align to TRBD1. Germline trimming cut 1 base from V and 6 bases from J; bases unmatched to any gene: 8. The CDR3 has 17 residues. Germline V lookup: CDR1 LNHDA, CDR2 SQIVND (reference sequence). CDR3 DNA sequence: TGTGCCAGTAGTATAGGACAGGGGGCTTTGGGTCATGAAAAACTGTTTTTT. This codes for CASSIGQGALGHEKLFF.

This sequence joins TRBV30 and TRBJ2-1, with 12 positions matching TRBD2. The CDR3 has 15 residues. CDR1 is GTSNPN, CDR2 SVGIG, per germline (reference sequence). V lost 2 bases to trimming and J lost 6 bases; unmatched junction nucleotides: 5. The CDR3 sequence: CAWSRASGRANEQFF. The CDR3 DNA reads as TGTGCCTGGAGTAGGGCTAGCGGGAGGGCCAATGAGCAGTTCTTC.

The chain couples TRBV18 to TRBJ1-1; possible D gene TRBD1, 5 bases. Trimming took off 0 bases at V and 4 bases at J, with 12 bases between the two ends. This CDR3 has 15 amino acids. Germline V lookup: CDR1 KGHSH, CDR2 LQKENI. The CDR3 sequence is CASSPPSRRATEAFF. The CDR3 nucleotides are TGTGCCAGCTCACCACCGAGTCGCAGGGCCACTGAAGCTTTCTTT.

The V call is TRBV7-9, the J call TRBJ1-2; 9 bases match TRBD1. Trimming took 5 bases from V and 7 from J; bases not matched to a gene: 8. Germline CDR1 and CDR2: SEHNR and FQNEAQ (reference sequence). The CDR3 has 14 amino acids. The DNA for the CDR3 is TGTGCCAGCAGCGTGGGACAGGGAGAGGGTGGCTACACCTTC. Its protein is CASSVGQGEGGYTF.

The chain recombines TRBV27 with TRBJ2-1, with 7 bases that match TRBD1. Germline assignment: CDR1 MNHEY and CDR2 SMNVEV (reference sequence). Unmatched junction bases numbered 9, after V lost 5 bases and J lost 2 bases. The CDR3 spans 16 residues. The CDR3 reads CASSIDRVQTYNEQFF. The CDR3 nucleotides read TGTGCCAGCAGTATCGACAGGGTCCAAACCTACAATGAGCAGTTCTTC.

V usage is TRBV14 and J usage is TRBJ1-1; 7 bases are shared with TRBD1. V lost 1 base and J lost 11; bases outside the gene matches: 7. The CDR3 has 13 residues. CDR1 is SGHDN and CDR2 is FVKESK in the germline V gene. The CDR3: CASSQVRQGSAFF. DNA for the CDR3: TGTGCCAGCAGCCAAGTGCGACAGGGATCGGCTTTCTTT.

The J gene is TRBJ1-1, the V gene TRBV29-1; no reliable D call. From germline, CDR1 is SQVTM and CDR2 ANQGSEA. The CDR3 has 13 amino acids. V dropped 3 bases and J dropped 4 bases, with 12 bases sitting between them. CDR3 DNA: TGCAGCGTTGATGTCGTAGGAGGCACTGAAGCTTTCTTT. It specifies CSVDVVGGTEAFF.

V is TRBV25-1 and J is TRBJ1-2; 7 nucleotides agree with TRBD1. The V segment lost 6 bases and the J segment 2 bases; nucleotides outside the gene matches: 0. CDR3 length equals 12 residues. Germline CDR1 is MGHDK and CDR2 is SYGVNS. CDR3 sequence reads: CASRQGNYGYTF. The CDR3 DNA sequence: TGTGCCAGCAGACAGGGGAACTATGGCTACACCTTC.